The rows below give T cell receptor beta chains drawn from one sample of a study of cytomegalovirus exposure and HLA in healthy donors. Clones were read by immunoSEQ multiplex PCR, and TCRdb kept only the in-frame ones, dropping some. The repertoire consists of about 53,000 clones, with roughly nine tenths occurring once and the leading ten covering almost 1.5%. Material: PBMCs. All receptors derive from a man aged 18-30 years in good health and CMV-seronegative. Each CDR3 is given with its conserved first and last residue. Fields, in order: clone size, J gene, D gene, V gene, CDR3 protein, CDR3 DNA. D genes are given only for firm matches. Size values are once, few and many counts, or a class for expanded clones, and some rows have none.

>-|TRBJ2-2|-|TRBV5-4
CASSLSLVGGELFF
TGTGCCAGCAGCTTGTCGCTAGTGGGCGGGGAGCTGTTTTTT
>-|TRBJ2-2|-|TRBV5-5
CASSQRQGNTGELFF
TGTGCCAGCAGCCAACGTCAGGGGAACACCGGGGAGCTGTTTTTT
>-|TRBJ1-3|-|TRBV9
CASSDAGGLGNTIYF
TGTGCCAGCAGCGACGCCGGAGGGCTAGGAAACACCATATATTTT
>-|TRBJ1-5|-|TRBV28
CASSPQWEYQPQHF
TGTGCCAGCAGTCCACAGTGGGAGTATCAGCCCCAGCATTTT
>-|TRBJ2-7|-|TRBV5-1
CASSLESRSYEQYF
TGCGCCAGCAGCTTGGAATCTAGGTCCTACGAGCAGTACTTC
>-|TRBJ2-3|TRBD1|TRBV19
CASSSHDRGEDTQYF
TGTGCCAGTAGTTCTCACGACAGGGGGGAAGATACGCAGTATTTT
>-|TRBJ1-1|-|TRBV2
CASSGAVVGNAEAFF
TGTGCCAGCAGTGGGGCAGTAGTTGGTAACGCTGAAGCTTTCTTT
>-|TRBJ2-5|-|TRBV25-1
CASNAPETQYF
TGTGCCAGCAACGCGCCGGAGACCCAGTACTTC
>-|TRBJ1-1|TRBD1|TRBV28
CASSSGTGAVTEAFF
TGTGCCAGCAGTTCTGGGACAGGGGCTGTCACTGAAGCTTTCTTT
>-|TRBJ1-3|-|TRBV7-9
CASSYMTDSSGNTIYF
TGTGCCAGCAGCTACATGACAGATTCCTCTGGAAACACCATATATTTT
>-|TRBJ2-1|TRBD2|TRBV2
CASARGLAGGWFF
TGTGCCAGCGCCCGTGGGTTAGCGGGAGGGTGGTTCTTC
>-|TRBJ2-2|TRBD1|TRBV30
CACPGQEYTGELFF
TGTGCCTGTCCGGGACAGGAGTACACCGGGGAGCTGTTTTTT
>-|TRBJ2-5|TRBD2|TRBV2
CAGRTSGASATQYF
TGTGCCGGCCGCACTAGCGGGGCCAGCGCGACCCAGTACTTC
>-|TRBJ2-2|TRBD2|TRBV7-7
CASTFGLAGAGGGELFF
TGTGCCAGCACCTTTGGACTAGCGGGAGCGGGAGGCGGGGAGCTGTTTTTT
>-|TRBJ1-1|-|TRBV10-3
CAISESSGRENTEAFF
TGTGCCATCAGTGAGTCGAGTGGCAGGGAGAACACTGAAGCTTTCTTT
>-|TRBJ2-2|-|TRBV30
CAWRWLANTGELFF
TGTGCCTGGAGGTGGCTAGCGAACACCGGGGAGCTGTTTTTT
>-|TRBJ1-2|-|TRBV28
CASSLGQNYGYTF
TGTGCCAGCAGTTTAGGGCAGAACTATGGCTACACCTTC
>once|TRBJ2-3|-|TRBV11-2
CASSLFSRRSTDTQYF
TGTGCCAGCAGCTTATTTTCTCGGAGGAGCACAGATACGCAGTATTTT
>-|TRBJ2-3|-|TRBV2
CASRVEYTQYF
TGTGCCAGCAGGGTAGAATATACGCAGTATTTT
>once|TRBJ1-5|-|TRBV18
CASSPLGGVKVGNQPQHF
TGTGCCAGCTCTCCCCTCGGGGGGGTAAAAGTGGGCAATCAGCCCCAGCATTTT
>-|TRBJ2-7|TRBD2|TRBV7-3
CASSLTSGTYEQYF
TGTGCCAGCAGCTTAACTAGCGGGACCTACGAGCAGTACTTC
>-|TRBJ1-2|TRBD1|TRBV19
CASTFGGQATYGYTF
TGTGCCAGTACATTCGGCGGACAGGCTACCTATGGCTACACCTTC
>-|TRBJ2-1|-|TRBV6-4
CASSEEGPGSGHNEQFF
TGTGCCAGCAGTGAGGAGGGGCCTGGGTCGGGGCACAATGAGCAGTTCTTC
>-|TRBJ2-5|TRBD2|TRBV7-6
CASSLTSGRAGETQYF
TGTGCCAGCAGCTTAACTAGCGGGAGGGCCGGTGAGACCCAGTACTTC
>-|TRBJ1-1|-|TRBV7-8
CASSLSGVRAAQNTEAFF
TGTGCCAGCAGCTTATCGGGGGTTAGGGCAGCCCAGAACACTGAAGCTTTCTTT
>-|TRBJ2-1|-|TRBV4-1
CASSRETGGYNEQFF
TGCGCCAGCAGCCGAGAGACAGGAGGCTACAATGAGCAGTTCTTC
>once|TRBJ2-5|-|TRBV11-3
CASSLLGSKQETQYF
TGTGCCAGCAGCTTATTAGGGAGCAAACAAGAGACCCAGTACTTC
>-|TRBJ1-2|TRBD1|TRBV7-8
CASSLWYGSGGSDGYTF
TGTGCCAGCAGCTTATGGTATGGTTCAGGGGGCAGTGATGGCTACACCTTC
>-|TRBJ2-5|TRBD2|TRBV7-9
CASSPGLAGGWQETQYF
TGTGCCAGCAGCCCGGGACTAGCGGGAGGCTGGCAAGAGACCCAGTACTTC